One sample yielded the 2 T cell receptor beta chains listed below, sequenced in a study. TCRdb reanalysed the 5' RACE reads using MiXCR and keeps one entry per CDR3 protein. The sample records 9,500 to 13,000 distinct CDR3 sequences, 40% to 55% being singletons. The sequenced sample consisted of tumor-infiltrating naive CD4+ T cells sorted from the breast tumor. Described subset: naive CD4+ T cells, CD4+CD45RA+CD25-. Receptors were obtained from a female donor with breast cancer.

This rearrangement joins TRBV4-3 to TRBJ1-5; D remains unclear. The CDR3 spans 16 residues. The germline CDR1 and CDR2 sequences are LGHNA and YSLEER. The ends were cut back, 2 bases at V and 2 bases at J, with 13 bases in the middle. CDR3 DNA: TGCGCCAGCAGCCAATTGTTGGGGTTTGGCAATCAGCCCCAGCATTTT. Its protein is CASSQLLGFGNQPQHF.

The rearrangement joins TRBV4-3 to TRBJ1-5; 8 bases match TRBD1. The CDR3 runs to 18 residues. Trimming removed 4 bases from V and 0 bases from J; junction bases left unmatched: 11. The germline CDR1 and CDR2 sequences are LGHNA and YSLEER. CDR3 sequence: CASSLGPGGLRSNQPQHF. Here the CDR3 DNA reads TGCGCCAGCAGCCTGGGTCCAGGGGGCCTCCGTAGCAATCAGCCCCAGCATTTT.